This is a list of T cell receptor beta chains from one sample in a study of blood T cells in healthy people across ages. TCRdb re-analysed the 5' RACE reads in MiXCR, keeping a single row per CDR3 protein. The sample lists some 1.5 million distinct CDR3 sequences; 35% to 45% were seen once. The sample was blood. The source is a woman in her late teens or twenties in good health. Both conserved end residues are part of each CDR3. The order of the fields is clone size, V gene, D gene, J gene, CDR3 DNA, CDR3 protein. D genes are given only for firm matches. Clone size is given for some rows only: seen once, a few or many times, or a class if the clone is expanded.

many	TRBV29-1	NA	TRBJ1-2	TGCAGCGTTGATCAGGGTGGTAACTATGGCTACACCTTC	CSVDQGGNYGYTF
NA	TRBV28	NA	TRBJ2-3	TGTGCCTGCAGTACGCCAGATACGCAGTATTTT	CACSTPDTQYF
few	TRBV7-9	TRBD2	TRBJ2-3	TGTGCCAGCACCCCGCTGCTGAGCGGGAGTTACGATACGCAGTATTTT	CASTPLLSGSYDTQYF
NA	TRBV6-5	NA	TRBJ2-5	TGTGCCAGCAGTTACTCAGGGGGGGATGTGTACTTC	CASSYSGGDVYF
NA	TRBV20-1	NA	TRBJ2-1	TGCAGTGCTAGAGGGAGGACAAGCCAAGAGACCCAGTTCTTC	CSARGRTSQETQFF
NA	TRBV24-1	TRBD1	TRBJ2-7	TGTGCCACCAGTGAGGGCGGACAGGGTCAAGAGCAGTACTTC	CATSEGGQGQEQYF
NA	TRBV7-2	NA	TRBJ1-5	TGTGCCAGCAGCCAAACTCCGGGAATGGGTCAGCCCCAGCATTTT	CASSQTPGMGQPQHF
few	TRBV27	NA	TRBJ1-5	TGTGCCAGCAGCTCTCAGGATAGCGATCAGCCCCAGCATTTT	CASSSQDSDQPQHF
NA	TRBV6-2/TRBV6-3	NA	TRBJ2-7	TGTGCCAGCAGTCGCAAACTCTACGAGCAGTACTTC	CASSRKLYEQYF
NA	TRBV12-5	NA	TRBJ2-2	TGTGCTAGTGGTTTGGTACTCAGGGGCAAGTGGGAGCTGTTTTTT	CASGLVLRGKWELFF
many	TRBV6-5	TRBD1	TRBJ1-2	TGTGCCAGCAGTATGACAGGGAAGCTTGGCTACACCTTC	CASSMTGKLGYTF